The following is a T cell receptor (beta chain) sequence with its context. Its antigen is still unknown. The record originates from a study of T cell clones after liver transplantation. The wider study: Three of the eight recipients were HCV-positive; the rest had non-autoimmune, non-viral transplant indications. Standard immunosuppression, with no induction, continued until 12-24 months after transplant. General observations from the study: A significant post-transplant drop in circulating graft-donor-reactive CD4 TCRbeta sequences occurred in most of the 8 subjects. Conclusions were preliminary, with small, heterogeneous patient groups.

The table came from immunoSEQ multiplex PCR; TCRdb's copy has only in-frame clones and leaves some out. This repertoire shows about 2,000 clones, approximately 20% found once; its top ten account for roughly a sixth. TCRbeta sequences of proliferating CFSE-low MLR cells were labeled alloreactive. The V end was cut by 4 bases, the J end by 8 bases, with 18 bases between. Germline CDR1 LGHNA, CDR2 YSLEER. CDR3 size: 15 residues. The TCR comes from a human patient who received a liver transplant. Some of the T cells may derive from the graft donor. Sequencing was carried out using CD8+ T cells from cultured PBMCs. The chain is built from TRBV4-3 and TRBJ2-1, with D perhaps TRBD1 (5 bases). In DNA, the CDR3 is TGCGCCAGCAGCCCCAGTGCAGGGATAGTCCATGAGCAGTTCTTC. Translated, it gives CASSPSAGIVHEQFF.